The entry that follows covers one TCR beta chain sequence. Antigen specificity is unknown. The CDR3 extends over 14 amino acids. Germline V CDR1 and CDR2: MDHEN, SYDVKM. V was clipped by 6 bases and J by 4 bases; unmatched bases: 8. This record belongs to a study of T cells after yellow fever vaccination. Study context: Preparation used SMART-Seq v4 Ultra Low Input for the low-cell-number fractions. Findings and caveats of the study: Across the CD4 and CD8 compartments, a small share of clonotypes was present in both.

TCRdb reanalysed the 5' RACE reads using MiXCR and keeps one entry per CDR3 protein. This sample carries around 250,000 distinct CDR3 sequences, 6.9% of them seen once, and the ten largest clones take roughly 0.86%. Specimen: CD4+ T cells sorted from PBMCs, collected 15 days after the yellow fever booster vaccination. The clonotype comes from a man aged 30-40 years who received the YFV17D yellow fever vaccine. The rearrangement uses TRBV28 and TRBJ1-2, with 7 bases matching TRBD1. The CDR3 spells CASRTQGGGYGYTF. In DNA, the CDR3 is TGTGCCAGCAGAACGCAGGGGGGAGGCTATGGCTACACCTTC.